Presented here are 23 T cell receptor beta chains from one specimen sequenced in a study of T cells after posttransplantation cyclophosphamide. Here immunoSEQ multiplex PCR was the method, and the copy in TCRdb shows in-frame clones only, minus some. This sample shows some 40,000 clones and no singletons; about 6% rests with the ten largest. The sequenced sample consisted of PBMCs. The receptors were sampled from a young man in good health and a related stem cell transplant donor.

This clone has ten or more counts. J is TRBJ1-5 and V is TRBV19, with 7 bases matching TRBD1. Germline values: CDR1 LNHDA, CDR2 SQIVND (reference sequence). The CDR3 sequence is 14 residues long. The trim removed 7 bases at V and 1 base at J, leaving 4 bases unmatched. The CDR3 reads CASTQQGSNQPQHF. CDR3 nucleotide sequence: TGTGCCAGTACTCAACAGGGGAGCAATCAGCCCCAGCATTTT.

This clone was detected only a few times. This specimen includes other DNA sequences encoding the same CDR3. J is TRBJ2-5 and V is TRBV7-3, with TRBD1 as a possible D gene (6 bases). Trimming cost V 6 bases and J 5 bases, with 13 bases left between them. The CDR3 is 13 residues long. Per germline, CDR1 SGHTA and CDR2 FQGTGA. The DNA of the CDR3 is TGTGCCAGCAGTTCGACAGGCAGGGAGACCCAGTACTTC. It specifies CASSSTGRETQYF.

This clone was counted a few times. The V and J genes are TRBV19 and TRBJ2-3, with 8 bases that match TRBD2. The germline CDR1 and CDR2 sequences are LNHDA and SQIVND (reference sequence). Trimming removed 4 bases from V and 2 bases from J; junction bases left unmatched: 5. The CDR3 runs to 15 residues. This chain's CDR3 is CASSSTSGNTDTQYF. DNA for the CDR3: TGTGCCAGTAGTAGCACTAGCGGAAACACAGATACGCAGTATTTT.

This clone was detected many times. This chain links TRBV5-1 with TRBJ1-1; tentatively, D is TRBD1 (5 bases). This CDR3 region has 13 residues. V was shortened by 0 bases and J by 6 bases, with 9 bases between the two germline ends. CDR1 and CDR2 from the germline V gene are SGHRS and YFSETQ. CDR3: CASSLERGSEAFF. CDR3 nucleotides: TGCGCCAGCAGCTTGGAGCGGGGCTCTGAAGCTTTCTTT.

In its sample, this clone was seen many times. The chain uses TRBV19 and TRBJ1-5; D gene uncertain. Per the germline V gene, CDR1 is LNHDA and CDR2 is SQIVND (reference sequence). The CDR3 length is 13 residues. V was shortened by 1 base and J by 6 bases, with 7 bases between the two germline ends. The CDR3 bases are TGTGCCAGTAGTATAGGCGGGTTTCAGCCCCAGCATTTT. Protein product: CASSIGGFQPQHF.

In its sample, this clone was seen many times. CDR3 protein: CASSGGMNTEAFF. The CDR3 DNA follows: TGTGCTTCTTCGGGGGGAATGAACACTGAAGCTTTCTTT. The V gene is TRBV5-4, the J gene TRBJ1-1; D is possibly TRBD1 (5 bases). The CDR3 runs 13 residues. Germline values: CDR1 SGHNT, CDR2 YYREEE (reference sequence).

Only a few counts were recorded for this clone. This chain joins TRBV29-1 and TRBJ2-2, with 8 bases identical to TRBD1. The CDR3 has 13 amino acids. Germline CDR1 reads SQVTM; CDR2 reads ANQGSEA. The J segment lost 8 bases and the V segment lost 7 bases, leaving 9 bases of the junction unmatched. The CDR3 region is CSGQGASRGELFF. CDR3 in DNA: TGCAGCGGGCAGGGGGCATCGAGGGGGGAGCTGTTTTTT.

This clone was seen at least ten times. In nucleotides, the CDR3 is TGCGCCAGCAGCTTGGGGGGGACAGGGAACACTGAAGCTTTCTTT. It translates to CASSLGGTGNTEAFF. This rearrangement joins TRBV5-1 to TRBJ1-1; 8 nucleotides line up with TRBD1. Trimming removed 0 bases from V and 1 base from J; junction bases left unmatched: 2. Germline V lookup: CDR1 SGHRS, CDR2 YFSETQ. There are 15 residues in the CDR3.

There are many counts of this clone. The CDR3, as DNA: TGTGCCACCAGTGTACAGGGCCTTAATCAGCCCCAGCATTTT. It translates to CATSVQGLNQPQHF. The chain employs TRBV24-1 and TRBJ1-5; weak D call: TRBD1 (6 bases). Trimming took off 5 bases at V and 4 bases at J, with 11 bases between the two ends. Germline CDR1 and CDR2: KGHDR and SFDVKD. CDR3 length: 14 residues.

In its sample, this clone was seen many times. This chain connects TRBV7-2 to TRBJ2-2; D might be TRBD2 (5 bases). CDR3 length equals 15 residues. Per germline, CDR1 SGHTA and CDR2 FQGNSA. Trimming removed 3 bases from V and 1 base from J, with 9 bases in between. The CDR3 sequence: CASSFSGVNTGELFF. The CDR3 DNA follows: TGTGCCAGCAGCTTCTCCGGGGTGAACACCGGGGAGCTGTTTTTT. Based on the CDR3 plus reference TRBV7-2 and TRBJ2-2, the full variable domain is GAGVSQSPSNKVTEKGKDVELRCDPISGHTALYWYRQSLGQGLEFLIYFQGNSAPDKSGLPSDRFSAERTGGSVSTLTIQRTQQEDSAVYLCASSFSGVNTGELFFGEGSRLTVL.

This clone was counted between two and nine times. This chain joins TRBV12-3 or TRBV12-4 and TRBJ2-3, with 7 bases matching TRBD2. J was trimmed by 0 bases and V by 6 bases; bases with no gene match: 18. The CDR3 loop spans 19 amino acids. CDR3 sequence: CASSPRARGGVPSTDTQYF. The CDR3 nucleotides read TGTGCCAGCAGCCCAAGGGCGCGCGGGGGAGTACCTAGCACAGATACGCAGTATTTT.

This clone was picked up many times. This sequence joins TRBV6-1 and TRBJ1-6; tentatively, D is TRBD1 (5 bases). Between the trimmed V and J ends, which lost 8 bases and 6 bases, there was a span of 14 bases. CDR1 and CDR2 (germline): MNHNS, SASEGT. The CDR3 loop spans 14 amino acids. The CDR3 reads CASSPQGGNSPLHF. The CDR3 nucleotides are TGTGCCAGCTCACCGCAGGGAGGTAATTCACCCCTCCACTTT.

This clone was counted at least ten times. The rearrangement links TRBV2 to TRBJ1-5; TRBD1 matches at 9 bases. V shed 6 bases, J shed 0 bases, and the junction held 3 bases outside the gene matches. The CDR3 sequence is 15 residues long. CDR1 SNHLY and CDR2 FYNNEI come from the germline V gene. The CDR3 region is CASSSGQGSNQPQHF. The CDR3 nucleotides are TGTGCCAGCAGCTCGGGACAGGGTAGCAATCAGCCCCAGCATTTT.

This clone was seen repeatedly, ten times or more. The CDR3 region has the DNA TGTGCCAGCAGCTTAGCCCTGGGCGACTCGCGGGGCTATGGCTACACCTTC. This translates into CASSLALGDSRGYGYTF. J is TRBJ1-2 and V is TRBV7-9; D gene ambiguous. Trimming left V 0 bases short and J 4 bases short, with 18 bases between. Looked up from germline, CDR1 is SEHNR and CDR2 is FQNEAQ (reference sequence). The CDR3 is made up of 17 amino acids.

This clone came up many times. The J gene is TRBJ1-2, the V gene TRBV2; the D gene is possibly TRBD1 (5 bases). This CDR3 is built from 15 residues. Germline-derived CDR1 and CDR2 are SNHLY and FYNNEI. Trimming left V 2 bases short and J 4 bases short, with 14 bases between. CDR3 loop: CASSESGEKGYGYTF. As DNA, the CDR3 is TGTGCCAGCAGTGAATCGGGGGAGAAGGGCTATGGCTACACCTTC.

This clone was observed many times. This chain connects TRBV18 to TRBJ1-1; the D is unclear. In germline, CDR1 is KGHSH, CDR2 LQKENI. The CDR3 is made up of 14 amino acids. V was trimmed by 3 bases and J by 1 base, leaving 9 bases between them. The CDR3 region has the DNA TGTGCCAGCTCACCTGCAGGAACGAACACTGAAGCTTTCTTT. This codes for CASSPAGTNTEAFF.

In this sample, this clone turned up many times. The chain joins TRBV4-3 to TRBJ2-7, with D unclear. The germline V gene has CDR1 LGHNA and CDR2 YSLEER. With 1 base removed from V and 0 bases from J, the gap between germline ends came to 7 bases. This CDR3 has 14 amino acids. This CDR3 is CASSQAQNSYEQYF. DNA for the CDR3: TGCGCCAGCAGCCAAGCCCAGAACTCCTACGAGCAGTACTTC.

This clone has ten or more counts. CDR3 in DNA: TGCGCCAGCAGCCAAGTCTCCATGGCTCGGCCCCAGCATTTT. Its protein is CASSQVSMARPQHF. The chain combines TRBV4-1 with TRBJ1-5; D is ambiguous. Germline-derived CDR1 and CDR2 are MGHRA and YSYEKL. The V and J ends lost 1 base and 9 bases respectively, with 13 bases between them. The CDR3 sequence is 14 residues long.

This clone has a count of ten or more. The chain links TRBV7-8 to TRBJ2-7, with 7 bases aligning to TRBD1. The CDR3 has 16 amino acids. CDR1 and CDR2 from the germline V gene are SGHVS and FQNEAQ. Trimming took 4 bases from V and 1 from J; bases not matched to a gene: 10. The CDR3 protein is CASSSLRQGMSYEQYF. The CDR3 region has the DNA TGTGCCAGCAGCTCCCTGCGACAGGGAATGTCCTACGAGCAGTACTTC.

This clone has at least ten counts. CDR3 sequence reads: CASHREGDYGYTF. CDR3 sequence (DNA): TGTGCCAGCCACAGGGAAGGAGACTATGGCTACACCTTC. This rearrangement joins TRBV28 to TRBJ1-2, with a tentative D call TRBD1 (6 bases). The CDR3 has 13 amino acids. Germline CDR1 reads MDHEN; CDR2 reads SYDVKM. Trimming removed 8 bases at V and 3 bases at J, with 13 bases between.

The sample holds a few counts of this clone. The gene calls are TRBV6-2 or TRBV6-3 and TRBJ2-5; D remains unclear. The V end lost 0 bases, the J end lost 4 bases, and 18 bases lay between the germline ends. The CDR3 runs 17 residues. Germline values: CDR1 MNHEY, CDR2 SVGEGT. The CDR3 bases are TGTGCCAGCAGTTACTCGGGCGCAGGATACGAATCAGAGACCCAGTACTTC. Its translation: CASSYSGAGYESETQYF.

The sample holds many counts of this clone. The CDR3, as DNA: TGCGCCAGCACAACAGGGGCGCGGGTTGGTGACGGGGAGCTGTTTTTT. It is translated as CASTTGARVGDGELFF. The rearrangement joins TRBV5-1 to TRBJ2-2, with 7 bases fitting TRBD1. The trim removed 6 bases at V and 7 bases at J, leaving 15 bases unmatched. Germline V gives CDR1 SGHRS, CDR2 YFSETQ. The CDR3 loop spans 16 amino acids.

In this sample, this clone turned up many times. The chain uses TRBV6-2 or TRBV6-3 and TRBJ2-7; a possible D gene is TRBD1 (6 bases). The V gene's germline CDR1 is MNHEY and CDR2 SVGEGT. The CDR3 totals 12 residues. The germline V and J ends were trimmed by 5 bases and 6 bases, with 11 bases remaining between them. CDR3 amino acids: CASSTVGAEQYF. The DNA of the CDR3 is TGTGCCAGCAGTACGGTGGGGGCCGAGCAGTACTTC.